Listed here are 22 T cell receptor beta chains from one sample, sequenced in a study of blood T cell repertoires in COVID-19. Using immunoSEQ multiplex PCR, the repertoire was profiled, and TCRdb retains in-frame clones only, with some absent. The sample lists about 230,000 clones, around 81% occurring once. Sample: peripheral blood. The receptors shown here come from a woman aged 80 or older with COVID-19, enrolled during active disease.

The chain has TRBV10-3 and TRBJ1-2; the match to TRBD1 covers 9 bases. V shed 6 bases and J 8 bases; nucleotides not matched to a gene: 7. The germline V gene has CDR1 ENHRY and CDR2 SYGVKD. This CDR3 is 13 amino acids long. The CDR3 sequence is CAISPGTGSGYTF. CDR3 DNA: TGTGCCATCAGCCCCGGGACAGGGAGCGGCTACACCTTC.

This sequence joins TRBV11-2 and TRBJ2-3; TRBD2 might be the D (5 bases). The germline CDR1 and CDR2 sequences are SGHAT and FQNNGV. V was pared by 2 bases and J by 4 bases, with 10 bases between. CDR3 length: 14 amino acids. CDR3 amino acids: CASSLNRGSDTQYF. CDR3 in DNA: TGTGCCAGCAGCTTAAATCGAGGGTCAGATACGCAGTATTTT.

This clone was counted between two and nine times. The chain links TRBV6-5 to TRBJ2-7, with 10 bases fitting TRBD1. The CDR3 is 15 amino acids. CDR1 MNHEY and CDR2 SVGAGI come from the germline V gene. Trimming cost V 0 bases and J 5 bases; bases outside gene matches: 4. CDR3 nucleotides: TGTGCCAGCAGTTACTCCCCGGGACAGGGGCACGAGCAGTACTTC. It specifies CASSYSPGQGHEQYF.

This chain links TRBV28 with TRBJ1-1, with a weak D call TRBD1 (6 bases). Germline V gives CDR1 MDHEN, CDR2 SYDVKM. The CDR3 consists of 15 residues. V lost 5 bases to trimming and J lost 0 bases, with 13 bases between them. The CDR3 sequence: CASSVPGAMNTEAFF. The CDR3 DNA follows: TGTGCCAGCAGTGTGCCAGGGGCTATGAACACTGAAGCTTTCTTT.

The sample holds one count of this clone. V is TRBV19 and J is TRBJ1-2, with 8 bases matching TRBD1. The V gene end was trimmed by 6 bases and the J gene end by 0 bases; junction bases not matched to a gene: 12. Per the germline V gene, CDR1 is LNHDA and CDR2 is SQIVND (reference sequence). The CDR3 contains 17 residues. CDR3 in DNA: TGTGCCAGTAGATCTGACAGGGGACAATCTTCTAACTATGGCTACACCTTC. Its protein product is CASRSDRGQSSNYGYTF.

The rearrangement uses TRBV6-2 or TRBV6-3 and TRBJ2-7, with D maybe TRBD2 (5 bases). This CDR3 is 14 amino acids long. V lost 2 bases to trimming and J lost 2 bases, with 10 bases between them. Germline V CDR1 and CDR2: MNHEY, SVGEGT. CDR3 protein: CASSYMGRPYEQYF. CDR3 DNA: TGTGCCAGCAGTTACATGGGGAGACCCTACGAGCAGTACTTC.

The genes are TRBV5-4 and TRBJ2-7; possible D gene TRBD1, 6 bases. Looked up from germline, CDR1 is SGHNT and CDR2 is YYREEE (reference sequence). V was clipped by 5 bases and J by 2 bases, with 20 bases between them. This CDR3 has 16 residues. CDR3 sequence reads: CASSSGLGAKAYEQYF. The CDR3 nucleotides read TGTGCCAGCAGTTCAGGACTGGGGGCGAAAGCCTACGAGCAGTACTTC.

This clone was picked up one time. The DNA of the CDR3 is TGTGCCAGCAGCGTTTACAGGGGGCGCAAAGAAGAAAAACTGTTTTTT. Protein product: CASSVYRGRKEEKLFF. The chain uses TRBV5-8 and TRBJ1-4, with 9 bases aligning to TRBD1. J gave up 8 bases and V 4 bases, and 12 bases lay outside the gene matches. Germline CDR1 SGHTS, CDR2 YDEGEE. The CDR3 loop spans 16 amino acids.

This clone has just one count. The CDR3 nucleotides are TGTGCCAGCAGCTGGGGGGGGAATGGCTACACCTTC. Its translation: CASSWGGNGYTF. The chain recombines TRBV25-1 with TRBJ1-2; tentatively, D is TRBD1 (5 bases). The CDR3 loop spans 12 amino acids. V lost 6 bases and J lost 6, with 11 bases in between. CDR1 is MGHDK, CDR2 SYGVNS, per germline.

J is TRBJ1-5 and V is TRBV3-1 (or the pseudogene TRBV3-2); no clear D gene. The V and J ends lost 1 base and 8 bases respectively, with 21 bases between them. Germline CDR1 reads LGHDT; CDR2 reads YNNKEL (reference sequence). There are 17 residues in the CDR3. CDR3: CASSQVHNSARQEPQHF. CDR3 nucleotides: TGTGCCAGCAGCCAAGTCCATAACTCCGCACGCCAAGAGCCCCAGCATTTT.

The chain is built from TRBV20-1 and TRBJ2-3; tentative D call: TRBD2 (5 bases). In germline, CDR1 is DFQATT, CDR2 SNEGSKA (reference sequence). Trimming removed 3 bases at V and 3 bases at J, with 16 bases between. The CDR3 contains 15 residues. In nucleotides, the CDR3 is TGCAGTGCTAGTCCCCCTTCCGGAGGAACAGATACGCAGTATTTT. It specifies CSASPPSGGTDTQYF.

This clone was observed a handful of times. The rearrangement uses TRBV10-1 and TRBJ2-6, with D possibly matching TRBD2 (6 bases). Germline CDR1 is WNHNN and CDR2 is SYGVQD (reference sequence). There are 13 residues in the CDR3. The V gene lost 8 bases and the J gene lost 2 bases, with 7 bases spanning the gap. CDR3 sequence reads: CASGGAGANVLTF. CDR3 sequence (DNA): TGCGCCAGCGGAGGGGCTGGGGCCAACGTCCTGACTTTC.

The chain combines TRBV5-4 with TRBJ1-1; 7 positions match TRBD1. The germline V gene has CDR1 SGHNT and CDR2 YYREEE (reference sequence). V shed 4 bases and J 0 bases; nucleotides not matched to a gene: 6. CDR3 size: 15 residues. The CDR3 bases are TGTGCCAGCAGCCGCGTGCAGGGGGTGAACACTGAAGCTTTCTTT. Translation gives CASSRVQGVNTEAFF.

This rearrangement joins TRBV5-1 to TRBJ1-5; maybe TRBD1 (5 bases). CDR3 size: 16 residues. Trimming stripped 4 bases from V and 0 bases from J, with 14 bases between. Per the germline V gene, CDR1 is SGHRS and CDR2 is YFSETQ. In nucleotides, the CDR3 is TGCGCCAGCAGCCTCGGGGGGGACTATAGCAATCAGCCCCAGCATTTT. Translated, it gives CASSLGGDYSNQPQHF.

The chain combines TRBV25-1 with TRBJ1-1, with D unclear. Trimming shortened V by 3 bases and J by 3 bases, and 14 bases separated the two germline ends. In germline, CDR1 is MGHDK, CDR2 SYGVNS. The CDR3 has 15 residues. CDR3 region: CASSDPGRRDTEAFF. CDR3 in DNA: TGTGCCAGCAGTGATCCGGGAAGGAGGGACACTGAAGCTTTCTTT.

This clone came up a few times. CDR3 region: CASSQAGTRMRTGELFF. The CDR3 region has the DNA TGTGCCAGCAGCCAAGCCGGGACTAGAATGCGTACCGGGGAGCTGTTTTTT. The chain couples TRBV3-1 (or the pseudogene TRBV3-2) to TRBJ2-2; 8 bases agree with TRBD2. This CDR3 is 17 amino acids long. Trimming cost V 1 base and J 5 bases; bases outside gene matches: 9. Germline CDR1 reads LGHDT; CDR2 reads YNNKEL (reference sequence).

Only one count was recorded for this clone. This chain uses TRBV3-1 (or the pseudogene TRBV3-2) with TRBJ1-1; D ambiguous. Germline V gene lookup returns CDR1 LGHDT and CDR2 YNNKEL (reference sequence). This CDR3 region has 13 residues. Between the trimmed V and J ends, which lost 5 bases and 3 bases, there was a span of 10 bases. The DNA of the CDR3 is TGTGCCAGCAGCAACTCTCAGGACACTGAAGCTTTCTTT. Residues: CASSNSQDTEAFF.

V usage is TRBV14 and J usage is TRBJ1-1, with no clear D. Trimming removed 2 bases at V and 0 bases at J, with 4 bases between. CDR3 size: 13 residues. Germline V gene lookup returns CDR1 SGHDN and CDR2 FVKESK. CDR3 nucleotides: TGTGCCAGCAGCCAAAGCCTGAACACTGAAGCTTTCTTT. The encoded protein is CASSQSLNTEAFF.

This rearrangement joins TRBV25-1 to TRBJ1-4; unclear D gene. Trimming left V 4 bases short and J 8 bases short, with 11 bases between. Germline CDR1 and CDR2: MGHDK and SYGVNS. The CDR3 length is 13 residues. The CDR3 nucleotides are TGTGCCAGCAGTGGCCGGGGTGGGGAAAAACTGTTTTTT. Its protein is CASSGRGGEKLFF.

The gene calls are TRBV3-1 (or the pseudogene TRBV3-2) and TRBJ1-2; the D is unclear. The CDR3 totals 13 residues. The V end lost 1 base, the J end lost 5 bases, and 8 bases lay between the germline ends. Germline V CDR1 and CDR2: LGHDT, YNNKEL (reference sequence). CDR3 protein: CASSQGIGYGYTF. For the CDR3, the DNA is TGTGCCAGCAGCCAAGGGATCGGGTATGGCTACACCTTC.

This chain links TRBV11-3 with TRBJ2-1; 8 positions match TRBD2. The CDR3 consists of 13 residues. CDR1 and CDR2 from the germline V gene are SGHNT and YENEEA. Trimming cost V 5 bases and J 8 bases; bases outside gene matches: 5. CDR3 sequence (DNA): TGTGCCAGCAGCCCAACGGGAGGGGATGAGCAGTTCTTC. Protein: CASSPTGGDEQFF.

J is TRBJ1-4 and V is TRBV5-4, with 8 bases aligning to TRBD1. Germline V gene sequence: CDR1 SGHNT, CDR2 YYREEE (reference sequence). V was pared by 4 bases and J by 7 bases, with 6 bases of the junction left unmatched. This CDR3 is 14 amino acids long. The CDR3 coding sequence is TGTGCCAGCAGCCAATCGGACAGGGTTGAAAAACTGTTTTTT. Translated: CASSQSDRVEKLFF.